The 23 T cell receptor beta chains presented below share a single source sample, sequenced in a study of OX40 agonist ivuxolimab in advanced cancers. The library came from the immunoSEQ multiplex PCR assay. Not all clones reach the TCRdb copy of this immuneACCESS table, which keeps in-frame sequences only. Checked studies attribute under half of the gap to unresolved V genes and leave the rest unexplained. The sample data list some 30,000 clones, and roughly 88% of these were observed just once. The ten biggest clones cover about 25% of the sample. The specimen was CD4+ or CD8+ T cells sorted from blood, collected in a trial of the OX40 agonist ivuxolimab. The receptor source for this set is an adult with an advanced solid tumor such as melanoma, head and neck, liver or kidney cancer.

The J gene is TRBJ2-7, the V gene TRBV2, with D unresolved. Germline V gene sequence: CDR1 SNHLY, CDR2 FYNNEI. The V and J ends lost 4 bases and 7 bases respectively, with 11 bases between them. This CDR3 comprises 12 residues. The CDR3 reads CASSAATLEQYF. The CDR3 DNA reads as TGTGCCAGCAGTGCCGCGACGTTGGAGCAGTACTTC. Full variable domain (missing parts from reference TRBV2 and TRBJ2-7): EPEVTQTPSHQVTQMGQEVILRCVPISNHLYFYWYRQILGQKVEFLVSFYNNEISEKSEIFDDQFSVERPDGSNFTLKIRSTKLEDSAMYFCASSAATLEQYFGPGTRLTVT.

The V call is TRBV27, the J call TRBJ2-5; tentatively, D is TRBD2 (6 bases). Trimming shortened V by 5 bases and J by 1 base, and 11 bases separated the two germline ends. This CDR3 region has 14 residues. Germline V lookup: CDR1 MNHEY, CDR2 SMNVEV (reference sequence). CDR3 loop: CASSPPGSQETQYF. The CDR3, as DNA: TGTGCCAGCAGTCCTCCCGGGAGCCAAGAGACCCAGTACTTC.

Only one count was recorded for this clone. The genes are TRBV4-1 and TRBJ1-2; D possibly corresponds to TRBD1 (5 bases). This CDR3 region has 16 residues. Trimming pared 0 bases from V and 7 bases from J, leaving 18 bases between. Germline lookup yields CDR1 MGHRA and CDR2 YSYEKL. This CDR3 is CASSQEAPRALGGYTF. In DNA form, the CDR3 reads TGCGCCAGCAGCCAAGAGGCCCCCAGGGCGTTGGGTGGCTACACCTTC.

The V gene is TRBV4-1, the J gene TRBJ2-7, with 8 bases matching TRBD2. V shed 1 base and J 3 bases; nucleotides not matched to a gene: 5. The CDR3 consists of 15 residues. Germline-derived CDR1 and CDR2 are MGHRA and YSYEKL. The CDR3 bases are TGCGCCAGCAGCCAAGGAACTAGCGGCGACTACGAGCAGTACTTC. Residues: CASSQGTSGDYEQYF.

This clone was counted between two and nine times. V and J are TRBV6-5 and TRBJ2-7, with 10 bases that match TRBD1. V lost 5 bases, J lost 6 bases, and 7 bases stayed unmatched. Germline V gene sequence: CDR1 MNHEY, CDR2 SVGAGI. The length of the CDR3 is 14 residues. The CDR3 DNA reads TGTGCCAGCAGTCCCGGGACAGGGGAGAGCGAGCAGTACTTC. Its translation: CASSPGTGESEQYF.

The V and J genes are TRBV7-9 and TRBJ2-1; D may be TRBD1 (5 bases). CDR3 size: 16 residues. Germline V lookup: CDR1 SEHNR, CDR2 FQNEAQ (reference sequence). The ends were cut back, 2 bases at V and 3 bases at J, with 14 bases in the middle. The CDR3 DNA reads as TGTGCCAGCAGCTTAATTGGGTCAGGGAACTACAATGAGCAGTTCTTC. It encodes CASSLIGSGNYNEQFF. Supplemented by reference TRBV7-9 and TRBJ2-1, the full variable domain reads DTGVSQNPRHKITKRGQNVTFRCDPISEHNRLYWYRQTLGQGPEFLTYFQNEAQLEKSRLLSDRFSAERPKGSFSTLEIQRTEQGDSAMYLCASSLIGSGNYNEQFFGPGTRLTVL.

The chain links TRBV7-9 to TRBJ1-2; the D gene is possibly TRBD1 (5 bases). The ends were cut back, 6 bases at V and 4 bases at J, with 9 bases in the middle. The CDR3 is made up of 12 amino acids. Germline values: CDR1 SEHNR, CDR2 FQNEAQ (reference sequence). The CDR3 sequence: CASSYDSYGYTF. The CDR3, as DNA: TGTGCCAGCAGTTATGACAGCTATGGCTACACCTTC.

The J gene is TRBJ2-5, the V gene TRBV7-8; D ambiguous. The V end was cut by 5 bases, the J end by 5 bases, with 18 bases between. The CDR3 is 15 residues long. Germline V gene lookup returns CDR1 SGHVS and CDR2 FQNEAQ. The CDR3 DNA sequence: TGTGCCAGCAGCACCCACACGAACGCACGGGAGACCCAGTACTTC. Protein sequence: CASSTHTNARETQYF.

CDR3 bases: TGTGCCACCAGCATAGGGGGAGCGGTAGGCGAGCAGTACTTC. As protein: CATSIGGAVGEQYF. The gene calls are TRBV15 and TRBJ2-7; TRBD1 is a possible D gene (6 bases). V gave up 4 bases and J gave up 6 bases, with 16 bases separating them. The germline CDR1 and CDR2 sequences are LNHNV and YYDKDF (reference sequence). The CDR3 totals 14 residues. The entire variable domain, with the rest obtained from reference TRBV15 and TRBJ2-7, is as follows: DAMVIQNPRYQVTQFGKPVTLSCSQTLNHNVMYWYQQKSSQAPKLLFHYYDKDFNNEADTPDNFQSRRPNTSFCFLDIRSPGLGDTAMYLCATSIGGAVGEQYFGPGTRLTVT.

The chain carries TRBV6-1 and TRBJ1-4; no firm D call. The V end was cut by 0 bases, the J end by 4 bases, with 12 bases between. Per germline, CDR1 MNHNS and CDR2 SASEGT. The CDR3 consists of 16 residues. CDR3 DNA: TGTGCCAGCAGTGAAGCGCTTCCAAACGATAATGAAAAACTGTTTTTT. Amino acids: CASSEALPNDNEKLFF.

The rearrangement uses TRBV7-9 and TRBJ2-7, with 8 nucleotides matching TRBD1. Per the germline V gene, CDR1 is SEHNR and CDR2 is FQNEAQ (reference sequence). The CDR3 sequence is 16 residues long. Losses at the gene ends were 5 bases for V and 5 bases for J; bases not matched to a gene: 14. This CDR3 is CASSDTPTGEIDEQYF. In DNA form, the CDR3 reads TGTGCCAGCAGCGACACCCCGACAGGGGAAATCGACGAGCAGTACTTC.

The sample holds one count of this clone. The CDR3 spells CASSRSGQGGTGELFF. In DNA form, the CDR3 reads TGTGCCAGCAGTAGATCGGGACAGGGAGGCACCGGGGAGCTGTTTTTT. The chain joins TRBV6-6 to TRBJ2-2; 9 nucleotides align to TRBD1. With V trimmed by 5 bases and J by 4 bases, 8 bases remained unmatched. Germline V gene lookup returns CDR1 MNHNY and CDR2 SVGAGI (reference sequence). This CDR3 is built from 16 residues.

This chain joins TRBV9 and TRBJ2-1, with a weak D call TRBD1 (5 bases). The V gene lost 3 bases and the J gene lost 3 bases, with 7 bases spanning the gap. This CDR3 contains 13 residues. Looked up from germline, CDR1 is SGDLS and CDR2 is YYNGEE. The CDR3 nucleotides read TGTGCCAGCAGCGCAGACAGCTACAATGAGCAGTTCTTC. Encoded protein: CASSADSYNEQFF.

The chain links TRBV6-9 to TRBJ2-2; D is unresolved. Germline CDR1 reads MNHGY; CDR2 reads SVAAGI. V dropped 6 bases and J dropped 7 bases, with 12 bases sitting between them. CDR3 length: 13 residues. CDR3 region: CASSPRSHGELFF. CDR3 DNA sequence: TGTGCCAGCAGCCCCCGATCGCACGGGGAGCTGTTTTTT.

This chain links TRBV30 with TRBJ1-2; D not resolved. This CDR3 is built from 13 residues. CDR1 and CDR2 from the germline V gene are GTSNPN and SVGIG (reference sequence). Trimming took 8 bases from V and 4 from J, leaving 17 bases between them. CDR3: CAGQWGEGYGYTF. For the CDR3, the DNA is TGTGCCGGCCAGTGGGGAGAGGGCTATGGCTACACCTTC.

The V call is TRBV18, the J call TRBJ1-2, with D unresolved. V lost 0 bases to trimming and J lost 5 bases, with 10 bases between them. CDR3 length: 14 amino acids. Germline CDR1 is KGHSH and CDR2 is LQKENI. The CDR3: CASSPPGLRYGYTF. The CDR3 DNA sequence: TGTGCCAGCTCACCACCGGGGTTGAGGTATGGCTACACCTTC. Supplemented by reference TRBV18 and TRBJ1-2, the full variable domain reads NAGVMQNPRHLVRRRGQEARLRCSPMKGHSHVYWYRQLPEEGLKFMVYLQKENIIDESGMPKERFSAEFPKEGPSILRIQQVVRGDSAAYFCASSPPGLRYGYTFGSGTRLTVV.

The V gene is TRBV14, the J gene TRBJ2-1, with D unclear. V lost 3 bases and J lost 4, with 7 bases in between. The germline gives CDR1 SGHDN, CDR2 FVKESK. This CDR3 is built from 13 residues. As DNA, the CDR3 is TGTGCCAGCAGCCAGGGCAGGTACAATGAGCAGTTCTTC. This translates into CASSQGRYNEQFF. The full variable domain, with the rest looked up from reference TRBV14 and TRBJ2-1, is EAGVTQFPSHSVIEKGQTVTLRCDPISGHDNLYWYRRVMGKEIKFLLHFVKESKQDESGMPNNRFLAERTGGTYSTLKVQPAELEDSGVYFCASSQGRYNEQFFGPGTRLTVL.

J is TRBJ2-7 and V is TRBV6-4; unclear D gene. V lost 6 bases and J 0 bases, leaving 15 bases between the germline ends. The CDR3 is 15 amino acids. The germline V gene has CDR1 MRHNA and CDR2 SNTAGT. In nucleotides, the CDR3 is TGTGCCAGCAGCCCGACGCGGCAGCTCTCCTACGAGCAGTACTTC. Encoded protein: CASSPTRQLSYEQYF.

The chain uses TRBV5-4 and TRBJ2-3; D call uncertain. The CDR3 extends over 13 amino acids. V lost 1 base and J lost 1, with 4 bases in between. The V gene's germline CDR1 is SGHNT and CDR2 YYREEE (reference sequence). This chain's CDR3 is CASSLSRTDTQYF. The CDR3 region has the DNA TGTGCCAGCAGCTTGTCCCGCACAGATACGCAGTATTTT.

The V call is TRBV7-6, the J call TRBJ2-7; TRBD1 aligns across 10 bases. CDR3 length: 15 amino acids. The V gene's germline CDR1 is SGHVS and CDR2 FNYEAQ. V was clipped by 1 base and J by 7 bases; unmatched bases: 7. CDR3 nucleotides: TGTGCCAGCAGCTTAGGGGACAGGGGTCTCCGGGAGCAGTACTTC. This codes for CASSLGDRGLREQYF.

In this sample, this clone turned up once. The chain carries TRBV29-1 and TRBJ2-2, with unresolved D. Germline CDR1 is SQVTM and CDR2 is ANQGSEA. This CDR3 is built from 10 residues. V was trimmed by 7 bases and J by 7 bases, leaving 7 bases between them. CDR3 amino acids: CSAFSGELFF. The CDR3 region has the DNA TGCAGCGCCTTTAGCGGGGAGCTGTTTTTT.

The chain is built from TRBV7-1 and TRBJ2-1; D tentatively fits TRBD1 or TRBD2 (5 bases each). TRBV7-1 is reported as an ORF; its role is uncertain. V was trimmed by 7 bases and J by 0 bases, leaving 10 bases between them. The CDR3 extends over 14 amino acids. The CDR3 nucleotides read TGTGCCAGCATACTAGACAGCTCCTACAATGAGCAGTTCTTC. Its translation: CASILDSSYNEQFF.

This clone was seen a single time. The CDR3 DNA reads as TGCGCCAGCAGCTTCGCGGACAGGGGATTTTCTGGAAACACCATATATTTT. It translates to CASSFADRGFSGNTIYF. V usage is TRBV5-1 and J usage is TRBJ1-3; 9 positions match TRBD1. Looked up from germline, CDR1 is SGHRS and CDR2 is YFSETQ. This CDR3 contains 17 residues. V dropped 2 bases and J dropped 1; count of bases not matched to a gene: 7.